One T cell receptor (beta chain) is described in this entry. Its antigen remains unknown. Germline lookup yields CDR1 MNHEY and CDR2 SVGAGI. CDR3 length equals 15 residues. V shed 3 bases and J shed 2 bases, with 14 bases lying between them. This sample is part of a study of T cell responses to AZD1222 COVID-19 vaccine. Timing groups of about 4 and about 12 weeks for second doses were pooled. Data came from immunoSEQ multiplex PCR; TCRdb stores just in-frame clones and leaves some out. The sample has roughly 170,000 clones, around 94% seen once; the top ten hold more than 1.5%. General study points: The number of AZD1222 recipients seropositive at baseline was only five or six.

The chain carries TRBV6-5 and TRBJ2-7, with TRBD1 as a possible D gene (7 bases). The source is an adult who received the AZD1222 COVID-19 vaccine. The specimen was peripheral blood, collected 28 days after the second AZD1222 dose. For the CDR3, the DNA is TGTGCCAGCAGTTATTCGTCAGGGGGGACCTACGAGCAGTACTTC. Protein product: CASSYSSGGTYEQYF.